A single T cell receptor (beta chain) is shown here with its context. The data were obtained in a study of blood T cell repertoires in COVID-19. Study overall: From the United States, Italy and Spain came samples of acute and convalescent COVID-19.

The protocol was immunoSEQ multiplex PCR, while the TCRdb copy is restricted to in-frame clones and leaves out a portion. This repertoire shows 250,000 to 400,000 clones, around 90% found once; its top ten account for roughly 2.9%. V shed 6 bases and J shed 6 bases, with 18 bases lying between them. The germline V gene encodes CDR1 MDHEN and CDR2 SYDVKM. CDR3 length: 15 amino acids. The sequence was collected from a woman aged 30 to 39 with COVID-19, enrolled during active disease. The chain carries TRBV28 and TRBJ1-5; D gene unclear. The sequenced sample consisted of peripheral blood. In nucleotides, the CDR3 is TGTGCCAGCAGCCTAGAGATCCAAGGATCTCAGCCCCAGCATTTT. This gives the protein CASSLEIQGSQPQHF.